The 2 T cell receptor beta chains reported below all come from one sample, sequenced in a study of PD-L1 blockade in urothelial cancer. Clones were sequenced by immunoSEQ multiplex PCR, and TCRdb holds only the in-frame ones, with some missing. The sample holds about 66,000 clones, around nine tenths seen once. Stated time point: peripheral blood 6 weeks after treatment start. The sequenced sample was PBMCs, obtained around atezolizumab (anti-PD-L1) treatment. Source of these receptors: a man aged 60-69 years with urothelial cancer.

This chain connects TRBV5-6 to TRBJ1-2, with 7 bases matching TRBD1. The V segment lost 6 bases and the J segment 3 bases; nucleotides outside the gene matches: 8. Looked up from germline, CDR1 is SGHDT and CDR2 is YYEEEE. CDR3 length: 14 amino acids. CDR3 sequence: CASKGRDSYYGYTF. The DNA for the CDR3 is TGTGCCAGCAAGGGTCGGGACAGCTACTATGGCTACACCTTC.

This chain links TRBV28 with TRBJ2-1; D is undetermined. V was trimmed by 10 bases and J by 0 bases, leaving 16 bases between them. Germline V gene sequence: CDR1 MDHEN, CDR2 SYDVKM. The CDR3 covers 15 residues. CDR3 in DNA: TGTGCCAACTCCCCGGTGCGGAGCTCCTACAATGAGCAGTTCTTC. It specifies CANSPVRSSYNEQFF.